The T cell receptor beta chain described here comes from a study of blood T cell repertoires in COVID-19. Study in general: Specimens from acute and convalescent COVID-19 originated in the United States, Italy and Spain.

How the authors handled the data: For nucleated cells, counts were estimated from reference gene primer amplification. Libraries were prepared by immunoSEQ multiplex PCR; TCRdb keeps only in-frame clonotypes and omits some of them. That table supplies the V and J calls and clone size; D and trimming were determined from the DNA. Of approximately 70,000 clones listed, 88% are singletons. Sequencing was done on a sample of peripheral blood. The TCR comes from a human donor in a cohort sampled during active COVID-19.

As DNA, the CDR3 is TGTGCCAGCAGTTACTTGGCCAGAGGCTACAATGAGCAGTTCTTC. Translation gives CASSYLARGYNEQFF. This chain uses TRBV6-6 with TRBJ2-1; D is unclear. V was pared by 1 base and J by 3 bases, with 10 bases between. The CDR3 length is 15 residues. Per germline, CDR1 MNHNY and CDR2 SVGAGI (reference sequence).